The source of this T cell receptor (beta chain) is a study of cytomegalovirus exposure and HLA in healthy donors. The germline gives CDR1 KGHSH, CDR2 LQKENI. This CDR3 has 15 amino acids. The V gene end was trimmed by 1 base and the J gene end by 7 bases; junction bases not matched to a gene: 5. Primers for the PCR totalled 60 Vbeta and 13 Jbeta. Using immunoSEQ multiplex PCR, the repertoire was profiled, and TCRdb retains in-frame clones only, with some absent. The sample contains roughly 190,000 clones, 70% to 90% of which appear only once. Comment on this clone: The antigen is undetermined.

General study points: Most likely, a cluster of highly shared sequence variants arose as a sequencing artifact. Both high specificity and high sensitivity reportedly marked the classifier's diagnosis of cytomegalovirus status. Most CMV-associated TCR beta chains were later found to appear HLA-restricted.

The sequencing sample was made of PBMCs. The V call is TRBV18, the J call TRBJ2-1; 9 bases align to TRBD2. This TCR was recovered from a woman in her late teens or twenties in good health and CMV-seronegative. In DNA, the CDR3 is TGTGCCAGCTCACCACTAGCGGGAGAGGCGAATGAGCAGTTCTTC. Translating gives CASSPLAGEANEQFF. Full variable domain (remainder filled in from reference TRBV18 and TRBJ2-1): NAGVMQNPRHLVRRRGQEARLRCSPMKGHSHVYWYRQLPEEGLKFMVYLQKENIIDESGMPKERFSAEFPKEGPSILRIQQVVRGDSAAYFCASSPLAGEANEQFFGPGTRLTVL.